The 11 T cell receptor beta chains reported below all come from one sample, sequenced in a study of early T cells in non-severe SARS-CoV-2 infection. TCRdb independently ran MiXCR on the 5' RACE reads; one entry per CDR3 protein. The sample includes 35,000 to 40,000 distinct CDR3 sequences, roughly 4.5% of them seen just once. The sequencing input was whole blood. Source of these receptors: an adult who was a healthcare worker with PCR-confirmed SARS-CoV-2 infection or an uninfected control (not recorded which).

The rearrangement links TRBV6-6 to TRBJ2-3; D might be TRBD1 or TRBD2, each matching 5 bases. Trimming shortened V by 6 bases and J by 8 bases, and 12 bases separated the two germline ends. This CDR3 spans 12 amino acids. Germline V gene data show CDR1 as MNHNY and CDR2 as SVGAGI (reference sequence). CDR3 in amino acids: CASSSGTITQYF. For the CDR3, the DNA is TGTGCCAGCAGCTCCGGGACCATTACGCAGTATTTT.

This clonotype was observed at least ten times. The chain recombines TRBV19 with TRBJ1-2; no clear D. Germline V gives CDR1 LNHDA, CDR2 SQIVND (reference sequence). V lost 5 bases to trimming and J lost 8 bases, with 9 bases between them. This CDR3 comprises 11 residues. CDR3 in DNA: TGTGCCAGTAGTCCCGGGAGCGGCTACACCTTC. It encodes CASSPGSGYTF.

At least ten counts were recorded for this clonotype. The chain couples TRBV3-1 to TRBJ2-3; D gene ambiguous. V shed 1 base and J shed 2 bases, with 10 bases lying between them. The CDR3 covers 15 residues. Looked up from germline, CDR1 is LGHDT and CDR2 is YNNKEL (reference sequence). CDR3 sequence reads: CASSQVHGSTDTQYF. The CDR3 region has the DNA TGTGCCAGCAGCCAAGTCCACGGCTCCACAGATACGCAGTATTTT.

The chain joins TRBV5-4 to TRBJ2-3; 9 positions agree with TRBD1. CDR3 length equals 18 residues. Germline CDR1 SGHNT, CDR2 YYREEE (reference sequence). V shed 3 bases, J shed 3 bases, and the junction held 14 bases outside the gene matches. This CDR3 is CASSSAPDGGQGTDTQYF. CDR3 in DNA: TGTGCCAGCAGCTCCGCCCCAGATGGGGGACAGGGAACAGATACGCAGTATTTT.

This clonotype was picked up many times. This chain joins TRBV20-1 and TRBJ2-3; 10 nucleotides match TRBD2. Germline V gives CDR1 DFQATT, CDR2 SNEGSKA (reference sequence). Germline trimming cut 6 bases from V and 6 bases from J; bases unmatched to any gene: 6. The length of the CDR3 is 13 residues. The CDR3 bases are TGCAGTGCCAATAGCGGGGGGTCGGATACGCAGTATTTT. It yields the protein CSANSGGSDTQYF.

This clonotype is labeled as medium-sized (0.01 to 0.1%). The chain links TRBV20-1 to TRBJ1-4, with D perhaps TRBD1 (5 bases). Germline V gives CDR1 DFQATT, CDR2 SNEGSKA (reference sequence). CDR3 length equals 12 residues. The V and J ends lost 6 bases and 5 bases respectively, with 10 bases between them. In DNA form, the CDR3 reads TGCAGTGCACAAGGGGAGAATGAAAAACTGTTTTTT. Amino acid sequence: CSAQGENEKLFF.

The chain carries TRBV3-1 and TRBJ1-1, with D possibly being TRBD1 (6 bases). The germline V gene encodes CDR1 LGHDT and CDR2 YNNKEL (reference sequence). There are 14 residues in the CDR3. Trimming cost V 2 bases and J 1 base, with 8 bases left between them. The CDR3 region is CASSQWTENTEAFF. In DNA form, the CDR3 reads TGTGCCAGCAGCCAATGGACAGAGAACACTGAAGCTTTCTTT.

This clonotype was recorded many times. The chain employs TRBV6-6 and TRBJ2-7; 9 bases map to TRBD1. The germline V gene has CDR1 MNHNY and CDR2 SVGAGI (reference sequence). The J segment lost 0 bases and the V segment lost 6 bases, leaving 3 bases of the junction unmatched. The CDR3 length is 14 residues. The CDR3 bases are TGTGCCAGCAGAACAGGGGGCAGCTCCTACGAGCAGTACTTC. It codes for CASRTGGSSYEQYF.

The chain links TRBV10-3 to TRBJ2-7; D unresolved. The V gene lost 4 bases and the J gene lost 3 bases, with 10 bases spanning the gap. Germline lookup yields CDR1 ENHRY and CDR2 SYGVKD. There are 13 residues in the CDR3. The CDR3 sequence: CAISGVSYYEQYF. In nucleotides, the CDR3 is TGTGCCATCAGTGGCGTCAGTTACTACGAGCAGTACTTC.

This chain joins TRBV3-1 and TRBJ2-3; D perhaps matches TRBD2 (5 bases). The CDR3 extends over 14 amino acids. V was clipped by 2 bases and J by 6 bases, with 12 bases between them. The germline CDR1 and CDR2 sequences are LGHDT and YNNKEL (reference sequence). CDR3 coding DNA: TGTGCCAGCAGCCAACGACACCCGGGGGATACGCAGTATTTT. Translation gives CASSQRHPGDTQYF.

This clonotype has a handful of counts. The chain carries TRBV29-1 and TRBJ2-1, with D perhaps assigned TRBD1 or TRBD2 (6 bases each). In germline, CDR1 is SQVTM, CDR2 ANQGSEA. V was pared by 4 bases and J by 8 bases, with 18 bases between. The CDR3 length is 14 residues. The CDR3 DNA follows: TGCAGCGTTGTACGGGGGCCCAACGCGGATGAGCAGTTCTTC. Amino acid sequence: CSVVRGPNADEQFF.